Listed here are 8 T cell receptor beta chains from one sample, sequenced in a study of a mutant IDH1 vaccine in newly diagnosed glioma. The time point was: week 35, safety follow-up. In the vaccine, a single dose held 300 ug of the mutant IDH1 20-mer peptide, along with topical imiquimod. Data came from immunoSEQ multiplex PCR; TCRdb stores just in-frame clones and leaves some out. This sample has 35,000 to 50,000 clones, with 85% to 95% found just once. Antigens for these TCRs are unknown. The sequencing used PBMCs, collected from a glioma patient whose treatment included an IDH1 peptide vaccine. These receptors were obtained from a man in his forties or fifties with glioma.

This rearrangement joins TRBV4-2 to TRBJ2-7; possibly TRBD2 for D (6 bases). The V end lost 0 bases, the J end lost 7 bases, and 19 bases lay between the germline ends. The CDR3 length is 16 residues. In germline, CDR1 is LGHNA, CDR2 YNFKEQ. CDR3 DNA sequence: TGTGCCAGCAGCCAAGAAATGGTTCGCGGGGTGCGGGAGCAGTACTTC. This translates into CASSQEMVRGVREQYF.

The chain is built from TRBV7-8 and TRBJ1-1; D gene uncertain. Trimming stripped 5 bases from V and 3 bases from J, with 7 bases between. The germline gives CDR1 SGHVS, CDR2 FQNEAQ. This CDR3 contains 12 residues. This CDR3 is CASSLRDTEAFF. The CDR3 coding sequence is TGTGCCAGCAGCCTCCGGGACACTGAAGCTTTCTTT.

The chain is built from TRBV4-1 and TRBJ1-4, with 7 bases identical to TRBD1. The CDR3 is 16 residues long. Germline loops: CDR1 MGHRA, CDR2 YSYEKL. After removal of 2 bases from V and 5 bases from J, the junction contained 8 bases not matched to a gene. The CDR3 protein is CASSQTSGGLNEKLFF. CDR3 DNA sequence: TGCGCCAGCAGCCAAACCTCAGGGGGTTTGAATGAAAAACTGTTTTTT.

The V call is TRBV6-5, the J call TRBJ2-7; 8 bases map to TRBD1. V trimming: 4 bases; J trimming: 2 bases; junction bases outside the gene matches: 7. There are 15 residues in the CDR3. Germline V gives CDR1 MNHEY, CDR2 SVGAGI. CDR3 DNA: TGTGCCAGCAGTTTTACAGGGGGGCCTACCTACGAGCAGTACTTC. Translation gives CASSFTGGPTYEQYF.

The chain links TRBV18 to TRBJ1-5; 10 nucleotides agree with TRBD1. Germline loops: CDR1 KGHSH, CDR2 LQKENI. The CDR3 consists of 14 residues. The V gene end was trimmed by 4 bases and the J gene end by 7 bases; junction bases not matched to a gene: 4. CDR3 sequence: CASSQSGQGQPQHF. CDR3 nucleotide sequence: TGTGCCAGCTCACAATCGGGACAGGGGCAGCCCCAGCATTTT.

The chain employs TRBV5-1 and TRBJ2-7; D may be TRBD1 (6 bases). Per germline, CDR1 SGHRS and CDR2 YFSETQ. This CDR3 contains 14 residues. V lost 1 base to trimming and J lost 3 bases, with 11 bases between them. The CDR3 coding sequence is TGCGCCAGCAGCTTGAGGGGGAGCCACTACGAGCAGTACTTC. Protein: CASSLRGSHYEQYF.

The chain has TRBV5-1 and TRBJ1-1; possibly TRBD1 for D (6 bases). The CDR3 is 13 residues long. CDR1 SGHRS and CDR2 YFSETQ come from the germline V gene. With 3 bases removed from V and 6 bases from J, the gap between germline ends came to 12 bases. The CDR3 DNA sequence: TGCGCCAGCAGCTGGGTGGGGGGGCCTGAAGCTTTCTTT. Its protein is CASSWVGGPEAFF.

V gene TRBV5-8 combines with J gene TRBJ2-7; 9 bases are shared with TRBD1. J was trimmed by 4 bases and V by 4 bases; bases with no gene match: 3. The CDR3 sequence is 13 residues long. Germline V CDR1 and CDR2: SGHTS, YDEGEE. Here the CDR3 DNA reads TGTGCCAGCAGCCGGACAGGGGCTTACGAGCAGTACTTC. Translation: CASSRTGAYEQYF.